The present entry profiles one T cell receptor beta chain with its context. RNA amounts of roughly 0.5 to 1 ug underwent reverse transcription with random hexamers. TCR beta CDR3 was amplified by immunoSEQ multiplex PCR. This amplification extended across 54 Vbeta and 13 Jbeta segments. TCRdb used MiXCR to reprocess the immunoSEQ multiplex PCR reads, holding one entry per CDR3 protein. This sample carries more than 200,000 distinct CDR3 sequences, 85% to 95% of them seen once, and the ten largest clones take about 0.071%. This record comes from a study of CD8 T cells in Susac syndrome. Germline lookup yields CDR1 SQVTM and CDR2 ANQGSEA. V was pared by 3 bases and J by 2 bases, with 7 bases between. CDR3 length: 12 amino acids.

The chain employs TRBV29-1 and TRBJ1-2; D unclear. The TCR was taken from a human donor with multiple sclerosis. The sample comprised CD4+ T cells from PBMCs. CDR3: CSVDDPNYGYTF. CDR3 in DNA: TGCAGCGTTGACGACCCAAACTATGGCTACACCTTC.